The 2 T cell receptor beta chains below all came from one sample that was sequenced in a study of CD8 T cells in ankylosing spondylitis. Each CDR3 protein gets one entry after TCRdb re-called the 5' RACE reads with MiXCR. The sample has 10,000 to 15,000 distinct CDR3 sequences; more than 2.5% are singletons. Sequenced material: blood, either unsorted or a sorted T cell fraction (not recorded which). The receptors shown here come from a male donor with ankylosing spondylitis or in good health (not recorded which).

This clonotype was counted once. This sequence joins TRBV9 and TRBJ2-1, with 8 nucleotides matching TRBD2. The junction had 7 bases not matched to a gene; V was cut back by 3 bases and J by 5 bases. CDR3 length: 15 residues. CDR1 and CDR2 (germline): SGDLS, YYNGEE. In DNA form, the CDR3 reads TGTGCCAGCAGCGCGGAGCGGGAGACGGACAATGAGCAGTTCTTC. Residues: CASSAERETDNEQFF. Looking up the rest from reference TRBV9 and TRBJ2-1 gives the full variable domain: DSGVTQTPKHLITATGQRVTLRCSPRSGDLSVYWYQQSLDQGLQFLIQYYNGEERAKGNILERFSAQQFPDLHSELNLSSLELGDSALYFCASSAERETDNEQFFGPGTRLTVL.

This clonotype occurred many times. This chain uses TRBV9 with TRBJ2-1; 15 bases line up with TRBD2. With 4 bases clipped from V and 4 bases from J, the junction kept 6 bases outside the gene matches. Germline V gives CDR1 SGDLS, CDR2 YYNGEE. This CDR3 contains 17 residues. The CDR3 coding sequence is TGTGCCAGCAGCAAAGGACTAGCGGGAGGGCTGTACAATGAGCAGTTCTTC. Amino acids: CASSKGLAGGLYNEQFF.